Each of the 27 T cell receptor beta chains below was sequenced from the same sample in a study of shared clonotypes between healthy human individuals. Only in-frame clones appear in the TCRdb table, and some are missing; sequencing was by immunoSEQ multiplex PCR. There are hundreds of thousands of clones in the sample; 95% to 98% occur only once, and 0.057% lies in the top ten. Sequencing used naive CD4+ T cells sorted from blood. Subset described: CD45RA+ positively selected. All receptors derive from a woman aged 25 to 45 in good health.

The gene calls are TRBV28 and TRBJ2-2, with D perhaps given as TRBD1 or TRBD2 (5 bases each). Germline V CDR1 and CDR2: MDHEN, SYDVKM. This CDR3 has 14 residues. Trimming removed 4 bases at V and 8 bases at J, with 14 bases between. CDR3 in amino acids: CASSSGEGRGELFF. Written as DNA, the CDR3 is TGTGCCAGCAGTTCCGGTGAGGGACGAGGGGAGCTGTTTTTT.

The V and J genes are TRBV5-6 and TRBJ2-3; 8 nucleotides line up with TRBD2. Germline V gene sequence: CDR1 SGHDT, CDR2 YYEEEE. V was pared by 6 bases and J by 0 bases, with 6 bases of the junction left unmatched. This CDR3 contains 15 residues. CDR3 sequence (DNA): TGTGCCAGCACGAAATCTAGCGGGAGCACAGATACGCAGTATTTT. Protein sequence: CASTKSSGSTDTQYF.

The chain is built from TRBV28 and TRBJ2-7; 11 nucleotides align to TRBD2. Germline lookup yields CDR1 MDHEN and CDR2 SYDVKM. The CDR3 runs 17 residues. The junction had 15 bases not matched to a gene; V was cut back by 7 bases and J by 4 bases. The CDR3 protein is CASKPGSSASGRYEQYF. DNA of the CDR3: TGTGCCAGCAAACCGGGTTCCTCGGCTAGCGGGAGGTACGAGCAGTACTTC.

The CDR3: CASSLGIRYEQYF. DNA of the CDR3: TGTGCCAGCAGCTTAGGTATTAGATACGAGCAGTACTTC. This chain joins TRBV11-2 and TRBJ2-7, with unresolved D. CDR3 size: 13 residues. CDR1 is SGHAT and CDR2 is FQNNGV in the germline V gene. The germline V and J ends were trimmed by 1 base and 4 bases, with 8 bases remaining between them. The whole variable domain, filled in from reference TRBV11-2 and TRBJ2-7, reads EAGVAQSPRYKIIEKRQSVAFWCNPISGHATLYWYQQILGQGPKLLIQFQNNGVVDDSQLPKDRFSAERLKGVDSTLKIQPAKLEDSAVYLCASSLGIRYEQYFGPGTRLTVT.

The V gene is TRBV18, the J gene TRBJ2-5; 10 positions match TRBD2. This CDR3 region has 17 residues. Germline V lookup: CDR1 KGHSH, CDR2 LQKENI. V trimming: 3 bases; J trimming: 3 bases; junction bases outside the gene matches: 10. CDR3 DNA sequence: TGTGCCAGCTCACCTCTGCTCCCAGCGGGAGGGAAAGAGACCCAGTACTTC. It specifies CASSPLLPAGGKETQYF.

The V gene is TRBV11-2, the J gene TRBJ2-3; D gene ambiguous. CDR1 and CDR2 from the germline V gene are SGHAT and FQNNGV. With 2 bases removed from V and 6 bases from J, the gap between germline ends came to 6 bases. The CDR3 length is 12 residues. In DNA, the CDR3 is TGTGCCAGCAGCTTATTGGAGGATACGCAGTATTTT. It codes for CASSLLEDTQYF.

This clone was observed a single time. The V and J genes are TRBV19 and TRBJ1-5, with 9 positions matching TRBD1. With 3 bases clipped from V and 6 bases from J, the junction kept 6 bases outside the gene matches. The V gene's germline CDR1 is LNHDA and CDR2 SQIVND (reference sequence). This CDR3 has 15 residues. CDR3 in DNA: TGTGCCAGTAGTATCGAGGGACAGGGTGGTCAGCCCCAGCATTTT. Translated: CASSIEGQGGQPQHF.

DNA for the CDR3: TGTGCCAGCTCACCGATAGCGGGCTACAATGAGCAGTTCTTC. It is translated as CASSPIAGYNEQFF. The chain links TRBV18 to TRBJ2-1; 7 nucleotides line up with TRBD2. In germline, CDR1 is KGHSH, CDR2 LQKENI. The CDR3 length is 14 residues. The V and J ends lost 3 bases and 3 bases, in that order; junction bases with no gene match: 2.

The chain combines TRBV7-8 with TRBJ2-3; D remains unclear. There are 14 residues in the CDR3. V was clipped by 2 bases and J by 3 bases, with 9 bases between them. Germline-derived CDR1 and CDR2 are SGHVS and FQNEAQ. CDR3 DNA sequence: TGTGCCAGCAGCTTATTTGAAGTAACAGATACGCAGTATTTT. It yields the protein CASSLFEVTDTQYF.

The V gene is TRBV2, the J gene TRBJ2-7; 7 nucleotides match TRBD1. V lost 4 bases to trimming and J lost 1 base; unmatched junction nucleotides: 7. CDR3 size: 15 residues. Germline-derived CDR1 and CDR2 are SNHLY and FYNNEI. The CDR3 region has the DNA TGTGCCAGCAGTGTGGACAGGCCCGGGTCCTACGAGCAGTACTTC. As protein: CASSVDRPGSYEQYF.

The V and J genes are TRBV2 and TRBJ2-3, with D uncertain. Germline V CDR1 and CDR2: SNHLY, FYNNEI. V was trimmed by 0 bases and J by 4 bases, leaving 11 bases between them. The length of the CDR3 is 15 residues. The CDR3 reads CASSEALTVADTQYF. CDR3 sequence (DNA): TGTGCCAGCAGTGAAGCACTTACGGTCGCAGATACGCAGTATTTT.

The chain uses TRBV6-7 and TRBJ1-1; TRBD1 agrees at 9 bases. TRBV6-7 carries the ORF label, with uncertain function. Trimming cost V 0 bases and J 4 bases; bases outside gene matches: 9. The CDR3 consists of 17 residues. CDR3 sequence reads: CASSYSPRTGEFTEAFF. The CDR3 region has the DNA TGTGCCAGCAGTTACTCCCCCAGGACAGGGGAGTTCACTGAAGCTTTCTTT.

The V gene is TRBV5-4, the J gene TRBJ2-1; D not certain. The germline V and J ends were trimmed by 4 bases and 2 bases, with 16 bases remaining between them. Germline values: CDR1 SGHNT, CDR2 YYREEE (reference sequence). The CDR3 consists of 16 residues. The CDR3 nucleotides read TGTGCCAGCAGCCAACCTAGAACGGGTGCCTACAATGAGCAGTTCTTC. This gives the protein CASSQPRTGAYNEQFF.

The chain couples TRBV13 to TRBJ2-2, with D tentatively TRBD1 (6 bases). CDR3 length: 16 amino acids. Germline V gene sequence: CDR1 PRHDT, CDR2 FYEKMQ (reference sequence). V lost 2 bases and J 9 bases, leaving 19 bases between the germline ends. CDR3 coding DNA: TGTGCCAGCAGCTTAAACCTCGGGACACCCTCCCGGGAGCTGTTTTTT. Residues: CASSLNLGTPSRELFF. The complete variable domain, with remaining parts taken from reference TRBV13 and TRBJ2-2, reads AAGVIQSPRHLIKEKRETATLKCYPIPRHDTVYWYQQGPGQDPQFLISFYEKMQSDKGSIPDRFSAQQFSDYHSELNMSSLELGDSALYFCASSLNLGTPSRELFFGEGSRLTVL.

CDR3: CASSVHWTGSYEQYF. The CDR3 nucleotides are TGTGCCAGCAGCGTACATTGGACAGGATCCTACGAGCAGTACTTC. This chain connects TRBV9 to TRBJ2-5; TRBD1 aligns across 7 bases. The J call may be in error: the DNA end matches TRBJ2-7 better. Germline V gene sequence: CDR1 SGDLS, CDR2 YYNGEE. There are 15 residues in the CDR3.

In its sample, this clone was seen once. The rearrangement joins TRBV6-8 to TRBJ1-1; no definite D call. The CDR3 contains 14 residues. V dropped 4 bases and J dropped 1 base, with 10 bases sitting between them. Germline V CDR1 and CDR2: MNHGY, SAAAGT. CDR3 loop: CASSSPFQNTEAFF. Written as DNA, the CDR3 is TGTGCCAGCAGTTCCCCATTTCAGAACACTGAAGCTTTCTTT.

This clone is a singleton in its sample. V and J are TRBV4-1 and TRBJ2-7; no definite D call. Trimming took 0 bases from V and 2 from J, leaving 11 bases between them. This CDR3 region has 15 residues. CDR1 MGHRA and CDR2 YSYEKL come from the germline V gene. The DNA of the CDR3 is TGCGCCAGCAGCCAAGAGGGGTCGCGCACCTACGAGCAGTACTTC. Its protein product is CASSQEGSRTYEQYF.

CDR3 in amino acids: CASAVTSPYEQYF. CDR3 bases: TGTGCCAGCGCAGTGACTAGTCCCTACGAGCAGTACTTC. The V and J genes are TRBV28 and TRBJ2-7; D is perhaps TRBD2 (6 bases). Trimming shortened V by 8 bases and J by 2 bases, and 13 bases separated the two germline ends. The germline V gene encodes CDR1 MDHEN and CDR2 SYDVKM. The CDR3 sequence is 13 residues long.

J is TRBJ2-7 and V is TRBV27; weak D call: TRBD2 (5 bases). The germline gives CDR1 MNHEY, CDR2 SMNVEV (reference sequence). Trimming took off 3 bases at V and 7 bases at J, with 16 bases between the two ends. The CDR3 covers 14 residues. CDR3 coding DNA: TGTGCCAGCAGTTTCCGGATCAGGACGGGGGAGCAGTACTTC. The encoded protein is CASSFRIRTGEQYF.

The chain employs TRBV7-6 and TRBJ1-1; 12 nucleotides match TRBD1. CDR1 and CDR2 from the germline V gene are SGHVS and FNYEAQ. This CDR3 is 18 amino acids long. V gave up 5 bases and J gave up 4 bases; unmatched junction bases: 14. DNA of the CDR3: TGTGCCAGCAGCCGCATAGACCCGGGACAGGGGGCGATCACTGAAGCTTTCTTT. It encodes CASSRIDPGQGAITEAFF.

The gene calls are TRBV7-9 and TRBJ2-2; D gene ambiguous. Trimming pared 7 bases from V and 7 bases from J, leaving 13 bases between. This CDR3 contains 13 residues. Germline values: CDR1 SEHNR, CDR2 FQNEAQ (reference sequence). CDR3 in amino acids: CASTLADGGELFF. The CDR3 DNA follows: TGTGCCAGCACCCTCGCGGATGGCGGGGAGCTGTTTTTT. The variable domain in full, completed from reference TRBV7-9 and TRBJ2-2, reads DTGVSQNPRHKITKRGQNVTFRCDPISEHNRLYWYRQTLGQGPEFLTYFQNEAQLEKSRLLSDRFSAERPKGSFSTLEIQRTEQGDSAMYLCASTLADGGELFFGEGSRLTVL.

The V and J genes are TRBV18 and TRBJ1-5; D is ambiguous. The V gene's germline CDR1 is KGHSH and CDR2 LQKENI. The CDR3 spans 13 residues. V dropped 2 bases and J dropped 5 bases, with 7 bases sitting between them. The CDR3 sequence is CASSPTLDQPQHF. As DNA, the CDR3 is TGTGCCAGCTCACCAACCCTTGATCAGCCCCAGCATTTT. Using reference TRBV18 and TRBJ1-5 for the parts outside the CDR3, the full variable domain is NAGVMQNPRHLVRRRGQEARLRCSPMKGHSHVYWYRQLPEEGLKFMVYLQKENIIDESGMPKERFSAEFPKEGPSILRIQQVVRGDSAAYFCASSPTLDQPQHFGDGTRLSIL.

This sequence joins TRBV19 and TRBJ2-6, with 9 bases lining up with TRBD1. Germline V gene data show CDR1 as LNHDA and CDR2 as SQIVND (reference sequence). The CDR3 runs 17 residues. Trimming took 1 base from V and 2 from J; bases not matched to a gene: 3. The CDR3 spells CASSIGTGAPGANVLTF. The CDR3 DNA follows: TGTGCCAGTAGTATAGGGACAGGGGCACCTGGGGCCAACGTCCTGACTTTC.

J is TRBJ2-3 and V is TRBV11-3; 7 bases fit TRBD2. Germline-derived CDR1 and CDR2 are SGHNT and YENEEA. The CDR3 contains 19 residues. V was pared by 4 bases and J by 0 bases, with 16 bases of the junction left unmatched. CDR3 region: CASSSSRGSGTRSTDTQYF. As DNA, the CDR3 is TGTGCCAGCAGCTCCTCCCGGGGGAGCGGGACCCGTAGCACAGATACGCAGTATTTT.

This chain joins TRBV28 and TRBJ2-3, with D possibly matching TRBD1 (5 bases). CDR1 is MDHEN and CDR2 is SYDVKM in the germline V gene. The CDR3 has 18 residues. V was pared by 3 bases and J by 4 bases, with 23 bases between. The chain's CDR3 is CASSLAGSVRVSADTQYF. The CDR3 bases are TGTGCCAGCAGTTTGGCTGGTAGTGTCAGGGTATCCGCAGATACGCAGTATTTT.

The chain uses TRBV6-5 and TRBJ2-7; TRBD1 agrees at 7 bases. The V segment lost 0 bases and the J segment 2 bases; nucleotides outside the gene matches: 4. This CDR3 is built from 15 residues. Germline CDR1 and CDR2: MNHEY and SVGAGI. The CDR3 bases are TGTGCCAGCAGTTACTCGTGGGACAGCACCTACGAGCAGTACTTC. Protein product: CASSYSWDSTYEQYF.

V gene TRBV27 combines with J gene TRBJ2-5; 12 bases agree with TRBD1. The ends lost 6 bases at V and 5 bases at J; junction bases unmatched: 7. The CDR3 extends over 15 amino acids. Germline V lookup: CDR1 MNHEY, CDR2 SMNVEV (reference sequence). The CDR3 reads CASSPGTGGTETQYF. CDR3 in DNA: TGTGCCAGCAGCCCAGGGACAGGGGGCACGGAGACCCAGTACTTC.